This T cell receptor (beta chain) was identified during a study of blood T cell repertoires in COVID-19. Authors' methods: For nucleated cells, counts were estimated from reference gene primer amplification. TCRdb's table, derived via immunoSEQ multiplex PCR, lists solely in-frame clones and lacks some. The V and J calls and clone size are taken from that table; D and trimming were inferred from the DNA. The sample includes approximately 300,000 clones, approximately 85% seen only once; the top ten take roughly 4.3%. In Cohort 3, a recovered donor had either two negative PCRs, clearance, or symptom resolution. The germline gives CDR1 MDHEN, CDR2 SYDVKM. The junction had 14 bases not matched to a gene; V was cut back by 6 bases and J by 4 bases. The length of the CDR3 is 16 residues.

The sequencing input was PBMCs or T cells enriched from blood (not recorded which). This chain joins TRBV28 and TRBJ1-1, with 7 bases fitting TRBD1. The source is a woman aged 25-40 years who had recovered from COVID-19. CDR3 region: CASSSLSQGIGTEAFF. The CDR3 bases are TGTGCCAGCAGCTCCCTCTCACAGGGGATAGGCACTGAAGCTTTCTTT.